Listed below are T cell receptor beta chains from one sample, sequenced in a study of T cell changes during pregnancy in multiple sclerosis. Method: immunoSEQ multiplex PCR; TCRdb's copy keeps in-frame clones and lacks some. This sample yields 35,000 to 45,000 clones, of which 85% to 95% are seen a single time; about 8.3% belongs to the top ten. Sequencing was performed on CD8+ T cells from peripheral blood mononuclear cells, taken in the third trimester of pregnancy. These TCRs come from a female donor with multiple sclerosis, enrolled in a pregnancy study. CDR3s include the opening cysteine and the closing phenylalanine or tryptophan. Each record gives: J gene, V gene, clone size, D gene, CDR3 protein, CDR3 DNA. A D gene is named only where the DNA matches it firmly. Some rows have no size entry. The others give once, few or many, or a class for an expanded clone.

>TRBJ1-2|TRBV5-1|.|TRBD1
CASSTTGADGYTF
TGCGCCAGCAGCACGACAGGGGCTGACGGCTACACCTTC
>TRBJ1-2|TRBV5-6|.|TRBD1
CASSLNPQGDYGYTF
TGTGCCAGCAGCCTAAACCCACAGGGGGACTATGGCTACACCTTC
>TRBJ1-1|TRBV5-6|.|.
CASSSGITEAFF
TGTGCCAGCAGCTCGGGAATCACTGAAGCTTTCTTT
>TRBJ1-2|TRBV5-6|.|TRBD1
CASSSDREDDYGYTF
TGTGCCAGCAGCTCGGACAGGGAGGATGACTATGGCTACACCTTC
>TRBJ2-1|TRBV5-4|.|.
CASSAYNEQFF
TGTGCCAGCAGCGCGTACAATGAGCAGTTCTTC
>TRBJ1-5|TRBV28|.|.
CASSFWGGAGNQPQHF
TGTGCCAGCAGTTTCTGGGGGGGGGCTGGTAATCAGCCCCAGCATTTT
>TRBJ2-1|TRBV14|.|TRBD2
CASSQESASGAYNEQFF
TGTGCCAGCAGCCAAGAGTCGGCTAGCGGGGCCTACAATGAGCAGTTCTTC
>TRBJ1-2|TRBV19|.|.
CASSIVGGGYGYTF
TGTGCCAGTAGTATAGTTGGAGGAGGCTATGGCTACACCTTC
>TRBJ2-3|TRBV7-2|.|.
CASSSYTGSNTDTQYF
TGTGCCAGCAGTTCTTACACCGGGTCTAACACAGATACGCAGTATTTT
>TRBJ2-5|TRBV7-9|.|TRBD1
CASPDDRARFETQYF
TGTGCCAGCCCAGACGACAGGGCCCGATTCGAGACCCAGTACTTC
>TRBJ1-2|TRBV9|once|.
CASSVDGGVYGYTF
TGTGCCAGCAGCGTAGATGGAGGGGTTTATGGCTACACCTTC
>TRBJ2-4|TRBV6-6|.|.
CASSYPDYDIQYF
TGTGCCAGCAGTTACCCGGACTACGACATTCAGTACTTC
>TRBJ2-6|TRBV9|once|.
CASSLTVRSGANVLTF
TGTGCCAGCAGCCTAACAGTAAGGTCTGGGGCCAACGTCCTGACTTTC
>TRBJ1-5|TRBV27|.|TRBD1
CASSLGTGGVNQPQHF
TGTGCCAGCAGTCTGGGCACAGGGGGCGTCAATCAGCCCCAGCATTTT
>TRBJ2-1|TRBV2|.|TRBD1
CASSDGDRGNYPYNEQFF
TGTGCCAGCAGTGACGGGGACAGGGGAAATTATCCCTACAATGAGCAGTTCTTC
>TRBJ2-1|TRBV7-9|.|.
CASSFPPLSSYNEQFF
TGTGCCAGCAGCTTTCCCCCCCTAAGCTCCTACAATGAGCAGTTCTTC
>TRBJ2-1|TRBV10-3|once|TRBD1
CAISESWGQGNNNEQFF
TGTGCCATCAGTGAGAGCTGGGGACAGGGGAATAACAATGAGCAGTTCTTC
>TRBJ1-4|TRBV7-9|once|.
CASSLVGLNEKLFF
TGTGCCAGCAGCTTAGTTGGGCTTAATGAAAAACTGTTTTTT
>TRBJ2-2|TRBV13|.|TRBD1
CASSSRKGASTGELFF
TGTGCCAGCAGCTCCCGGAAGGGGGCGAGCACCGGGGAGCTGTTTTTT
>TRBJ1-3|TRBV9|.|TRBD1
CASSPPLGQGASTIYF
TGTGCCAGCAGCCCTCCCCTGGGACAGGGGGCTAGTACCATATATTTT
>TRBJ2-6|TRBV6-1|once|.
CASSPTDSGANVLTF
TGTGCCAGCAGCCCGACAGACTCTGGGGCCAACGTCCTGACTTTC
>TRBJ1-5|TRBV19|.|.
CASSIEGTGYNQPQHF
TGTGCCAGTAGTATTGAAGGCACAGGATACAATCAGCCCCAGCATTTT
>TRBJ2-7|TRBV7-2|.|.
CASSPSSYEQYF
TGTGCCAGCAGCCCCAGCTCCTACGAGCAGTACTTC
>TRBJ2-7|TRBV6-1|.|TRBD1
CASSEAGTGGSEQYF
TGTGCCAGCAGTGAAGCGGGGACAGGGGGCAGCGAGCAGTACTTC
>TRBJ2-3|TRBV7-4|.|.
CASRCRRESTDTQYF
TGTGCCAGCAGGTGTCGACGGGAAAGCACAGATACGCAGTATTTT
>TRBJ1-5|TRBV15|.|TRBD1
CATSKDRAPRPQHF
TGTGCCACCAGCAAGGACAGGGCCCCGAGGCCCCAGCATTTT
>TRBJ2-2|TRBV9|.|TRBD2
CASSVDGGVTGELFF
TGTGCCAGCAGCGTAGACGGGGGGGTTACCGGGGAGCTGTTTTTT
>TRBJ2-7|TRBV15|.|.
CATSSLGQKTYEQYF
TGTGCCACCAGCAGTTTAGGACAGAAAACCTACGAGCAGTACTTC
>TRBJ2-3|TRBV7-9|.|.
CASTLGELIYTDTQYF
TGTGCCAGCACCCTCGGGGAGCTAATTTATACAGATACGCAGTATTTT
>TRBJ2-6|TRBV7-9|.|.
CASSSTETGANVLTF
TGTGCCAGCAGCTCGACAGAGACTGGGGCCAACGTCCTGACTTTC
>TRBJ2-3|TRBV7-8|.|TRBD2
CASSFPLLSGGADTQYF
TGTGCCAGCAGCTTCCCCCTCCTGTCGGGGGGGGCTGATACGCAGTATTTT
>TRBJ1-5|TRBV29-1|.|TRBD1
CSVQTGSSNQPQHF
TGCAGCGTGCAGACAGGGTCGAGCAATCAGCCCCAGCATTTT
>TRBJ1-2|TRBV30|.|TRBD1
CAWSVRTGGSANYGYTF
TGTGCCTGGAGTGTACGGACAGGGGGGTCCGCTAACTATGGCTACACCTTC
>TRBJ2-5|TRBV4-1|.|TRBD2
CASSPTGLNKVTQYF
TGCGCCAGCAGCCCGACGGGACTAAATAAAGTGACCCAGTACTTC